This T cell receptor beta chain appears in the sequencing data of a study of blood T cell repertoires in COVID-19 (dated by TCRdb to 2019 to 2021). Study-level background: The collaborator samples originated in the United States, Italy and Spain and spanned the acute and convalescent phases of COVID-19. The repertoires were made available in a free public database intended to serve as a resource for research on the immune response to SARS-CoV-2. The dataset comprised deeply sampled blood TCRbeta repertoires from subjects exposed to, actively infected with, or recovered from COVID-19. Samples were obtained from the ongoing ImmuneRACE study (first 160 participants) and from over 1,000 subjects provided by 6 global collaborators. Where HLA class I and class II types were available, the types were taken from metadata supplied by the sample provider, not from assay-based typing. The prospective study material was composed of cDNA or gDNA derived from T cells, B-cell-depleted T cells, or PBMCs. Sample metadata almost always included a de-identified subject ID, COVID-19 status, age in years and sex. General findings and caveats noted by the study authors: The quantity of clinical and demographic metadata differed by source and by participant and was supplied without curation.

The immunoSEQ Assay, a bias-controlled multiplex PCR, was used to amplify TCRbeta CDR3 regions from genomic DNA. As for the original processing: Nucleated cell counts per sample were estimated from amplification of reference gene primers within the assay. To quantify the absolute abundance of each unique TCRbeta CDR3 rearrangement, sequence reads were collapsed and filtered. For each sample, productive Simpson clonality was calculated by taking the square root of Simpson's diversity index across productive rearrangements. TCRdb took over this immuneACCESS table, retaining in-frame rearrangements with V and J assigned. Such tables are incomplete; in checked studies, under half of the missing clones stem from an unresolved V gene, and the remainder is unexplained. V and J calls and clone size are given by that table; D and trimming were obtained from the DNA. This sample has 150,000 to 200,000 clones in its table, and 80% to 95% of those were observed once. The top ten clones comprise around 0.53% of the sample.

Points on this clone: The antigen it binds to is not known. Per-nucleotide qualities are absent, and no much larger clonotype sits a single base away.

Each collaborating institution followed its own protocols to collect whole blood in K2EDTA tubes. For TCRbeta analysis, collaborators shipped samples in one of three forms: frozen whole blood, isolated PBMCs, or DNA extracted from either of those sample types. CDR3 length: 15 amino acids, cysteine to phenylalanine. Only the CDR3 DNA is retained, 45 bases long and in frame from the first base. The germline V gene gives CDR1 as SGHAT and CDR2 as FQNNGV. The junction shows trimming of 4 bases on V and 2 bases on J, plus 14 bases between the germline ends. Specimen: peripheral blood. The rearranged chain carries TRBV11-2 and TRBJ2-5, with a tentative D gene TRBD2 over 6 matching bases. This clonotype was sampled from a man in his fifties or sixties with acute or convalescent COVID-19. The CDR3 region: CASSYHNRGQETQYF. The DNA sequence is TGTGCCAGCAGCTACCATAATCGGGGGCAAGAGACCCAGTACTTC. The full variable domain, completed from the reference TRBV11-2 and TRBJ2-5 proteins outside the CDR3, reads EAGVAQSPRYKIIEKRQSVAFWCNPISGHATLYWYQQILGQGPKLLIQFQNNGVVDDSQLPKDRFSAERLKGVDSTLKIQPAKLEDSAVYLCASSYHNRGQETQYFGPGTRLLVL.